A selection of T cell receptor beta chains follows, all from one sample in a study of OX40 agonist ivuxolimab in advanced cancers. TCRdb's copy holds only in-frame clones and misses some; the assay was immunoSEQ multiplex PCR. The sample lists around 50,000 clones, 80% to 95% occurring once. Sequenced here: CD4+ or CD8+ T cells sorted from blood, sampled in a trial of the OX40 agonist ivuxolimab. Receptors originate from an adult with an advanced solid tumor such as melanoma, head and neck, liver or kidney cancer. Both conserved end residues are trimmed from each CDR3.

v_call cdr3_aa
TRBV7-9 ASSLAGREGANVLT
TRBV2 ASHRGGRFSGNTIY
TRBV28 ASSLVPREKLF
TRBV28 ASSLTRLTDTQY
TRBV27 ASSLLWSETGASDTQY
TRBV11-2 ASSLGPGQY
TRBV6-6 ASSFLAGIEETQY
TRBV2 ASKGTSGLWEQF
TRBV5-1 ASSFGGTALGPDTQY
TRBV7-2 ASSPYREGGYT
TRBV9 ASSSRILAGQETQY
TRBV7-3 ASSLVSGTGGYEQF
TRBV7-2 ASRPTRGGAGEQF
TRBV5-1 ASSFIGTTEETQY
TRBV2 ASSDTRGITGTQY
TRBV5-4 ASSSDTSTGELF
TRBV6-6 ASSSGQGRGYT
TRBV2 ASRDDGQVY
TRBV9 ASSETGALSTRQY
TRBV5-1 ASSFGQLNEKLF
TRBV11-2 ASSFTSGSSGGVF
TRBV4-1 ASSQDGGYLFTEAF
TRBV29-1 SVVTGGETQY
TRBV6-5 ASRSQGNEQY
TRBV4-1 ASSRRMTGDLNYEQY
TRBV4-1 ASSRTRDSPLH
TRBV7-7 ASAVGSEVTDTQY